These 8 T cell receptor beta chains share one sample of origin, sequenced in a study of STAT3 mutations in large granular lymphocyte leukemia. No cognate antigen is known for these TCRs. TCRdb keeps only in-frame clones here, not all; method: immunoSEQ multiplex PCR. The table shows some 27,000 clones, with 70% to 80% occurring only once. Findings of the study overall: At least one immunodominant TCR beta clonotype appeared in every T-cell large granular lymphocyte leukemia patient.

The sequenced sample was peripheral blood mononuclear cells. All receptors derive from a woman in her 50s with T-cell large granular lymphocyte leukemia. Some clones in this sample may be carry-over from other donors' samples.

V gene TRBV7-2 combines with J gene TRBJ1-5, with D hard to call. Germline loops: CDR1 SGHTA, CDR2 FQGNSA. The CDR3 runs 12 residues. With 5 bases removed from V and 4 bases from J, the gap between germline ends came to 6 bases. CDR3 sequence (DNA): TGTGCCAGCAGCGATTTTAATCAGCCCCAGCATTTT. This encodes CASSDFNQPQHF.

The chain employs TRBV5-4 and TRBJ2-1; the match to TRBD2 covers 10 bases. Germline loops: CDR1 SGHNT, CDR2 YYREEE (reference sequence). The trim removed 4 bases at V and 3 bases at J, leaving 4 bases unmatched. This CDR3 contains 15 residues. CDR3 sequence: CASSATSGDYNEQFF. CDR3 nucleotide sequence: TGTGCCAGCAGCGCTACTAGCGGGGACTACAATGAGCAGTTCTTC.

The chain uses TRBV5-1 and TRBJ2-1, with 8 bases fitting TRBD1. V gave up 6 bases and J gave up 9 bases; unmatched junction bases: 14. In germline, CDR1 is SGHRS, CDR2 YFSETQ. This CDR3 contains 15 residues. The CDR3 sequence is CASNRQGFLIGEQFF. CDR3 coding DNA: TGCGCCAGCAACAGACAGGGGTTCTTGATCGGTGAGCAGTTCTTC. The whole variable domain, filled in from reference TRBV5-1 and TRBJ2-1, reads KAGVTQTPRYLIKTRGQQVTLSCSPISGHRSVSWYQQTPGQGLQFLFEYFSETQRNKGNFPGRFSGRQFSNSRSEMNVSTLELGDSALYLCASNRQGFLIGEQFFGPGTRLTVL.

The CDR3 DNA follows: TGTGCCAGCAGTTTAATAAGACCGTACGAGCAGTACTTC. Amino acids: CASSLIRPYEQYF. The chain recombines TRBV28 with TRBJ2-7; no firm D call. The CDR3 runs to 13 residues. The V gene's germline CDR1 is MDHEN and CDR2 SYDVKM. V was cut by 2 bases and J by 4 bases, with 9 bases left in between.

This clone was detected a few times. This chain joins TRBV28 and TRBJ1-5; tentatively, D is TRBD1 (5 bases). CDR3 length: 13 residues. The V end lost 4 bases, the J end lost 6 bases, and 10 bases lay between the germline ends. Germline lookup yields CDR1 MDHEN and CDR2 SYDVKM. CDR3 residues: CASSSGLGQPQHF. The DNA of the CDR3 is TGTGCCAGCAGTTCAGGGTTGGGTCAGCCCCAGCATTTT.

The chain employs TRBV28 and TRBJ2-2, with D perhaps assigned TRBD1 or TRBD2 (7 bases each). V was trimmed by 4 bases and J by 5 bases, leaving 14 bases between them. The CDR3 runs to 15 residues. CDR1 MDHEN and CDR2 SYDVKM come from the germline V gene. CDR3 sequence: CASSSRQGGTGELFF. The CDR3 coding sequence is TGTGCCAGCAGTTCTCGACAGGGAGGGACCGGGGAGCTGTTTTTT.

This rearrangement joins TRBV5-1 to TRBJ1-1; D is undetermined. V was clipped by 5 bases and J by 3 bases, with 14 bases between them. The germline gives CDR1 SGHRS, CDR2 YFSETQ. This CDR3 has 14 amino acids. The CDR3 DNA follows: TGCGCCAGCAGTCTCGGGGATATCGACACTGAAGCTTTCTTT. Its protein is CASSLGDIDTEAFF.

The chain uses TRBV29-1 and TRBJ2-1; 9 bases fit TRBD2. There are 16 residues in the CDR3. CDR1 and CDR2 (germline): SQVTM, ANQGSEA. V was clipped by 4 bases and J by 4 bases; unmatched bases: 11. CDR3: CSVGARGRGIYNEQFF. The CDR3 bases are TGCAGCGTTGGAGCTCGCGGGAGGGGGATTTACAATGAGCAGTTCTTC.